One sample yielded the 10 T cell receptor beta chains listed below, sequenced in a study of PD-1 blockade in classical Hodgkin lymphoma. Relapse was seen in all patients after autologous stem cell transplantation, and brentuximab vedotin exposure was variable. The table came from immunoSEQ multiplex PCR; TCRdb's copy has only in-frame clones and leaves some out. The data contain 35,000 to 40,000 clones, around 88% of them singletons. Sample: peripheral blood mononuclear cells (PBMCs), taken before the second cycle of nivolumab. Receptor source: a human donor with classical Hodgkin lymphoma.

The chain has TRBV23-1 and TRBJ1-3, with 9 positions matching TRBD1. TRBV23-1 is labeled an ORF, and its function is uncertain. The V and J ends lost 4 bases and 0 bases, in that order; junction bases with no gene match: 16. The CDR3 has 20 amino acids. CDR3 sequence (DNA): TGCGCCAGCAGTCGTGCCGGGACAGGGAGACATTGGAGCTCTGGAAACACCATATATTTT. This sequence encodes CASSRAGTGRHWSSGNTIYF.

The chain joins TRBV11-2 to TRBJ2-2; tentative D call: TRBD2 (6 bases). Germline assignment: CDR1 SGHAT and CDR2 FQNNGV. This CDR3 is 14 amino acids long. V lost 5 bases to trimming and J lost 7 bases, with 14 bases between them. In nucleotides, the CDR3 is TGTGCCAGCAGCGAAGCTAGCGTGGGCGGGGAGCTGTTTTTT. This codes for CASSEASVGGELFF.

This rearrangement joins TRBV6-4 to TRBJ2-7; D remains ambiguous. V lost 4 bases to trimming and J lost 7 bases, with 14 bases between them. The CDR3 runs to 13 residues. The germline V gene has CDR1 MRHNA and CDR2 SNTAGT. The CDR3 nucleotides are TGTGCCAGCAGTGTCACCGACGGGCTGGAGCAGTACTTC. Its translation is CASSVTDGLEQYF.

The chain couples TRBV10-1 to TRBJ2-1, with 8 bases aligning to TRBD2. This CDR3 comprises 16 residues. Looked up from germline, CDR1 is WNHNN and CDR2 is SYGVQD (reference sequence). Trimming at V came to 4 bases and at J to 4 bases, leaving 9 bases not matched to a gene. The CDR3 nucleotides read TGCGCCAGCAGTGTAGTTTCTAGCGGGCCGTACAATGAGCAGTTCTTC. As protein: CASSVVSSGPYNEQFF.

The CDR3 DNA reads TGTGCCAGCAGCTTACAACGGAACACTGAAGCTTTCTTT. The encoded protein is CASSLQRNTEAFF. The V gene is TRBV7-2, the J gene TRBJ1-1; D remains unclear. With 2 bases removed from V and 1 base from J, the gap between germline ends came to 5 bases. CDR1 and CDR2 (germline): SGHTA, FQGNSA. CDR3 length: 13 amino acids.

V and J are TRBV5-4 and TRBJ2-3, with 10 bases identical to TRBD2. V shed 2 bases and J 5 bases; nucleotides not matched to a gene: 5. The germline gives CDR1 SGHNT, CDR2 YYREEE (reference sequence). CDR3 size: 15 residues. CDR3 nucleotide sequence: TGTGCCAGCAGCTTAGCGGGAGGGGTTAGAGATACGCAGTATTTT. Amino acid sequence: CASSLAGGVRDTQYF.

The genes are TRBV28 and TRBJ1-4; D perhaps matches TRBD1 (5 bases). This CDR3 contains 15 residues. Deletions cut 1 base from V and 8 bases from J, with 14 bases between. Germline V gene data show CDR1 as MDHEN and CDR2 as SYDVKM. The CDR3 is CASSLYTGTKEKLFF. The DNA of the CDR3 is TGTGCCAGCAGTTTATACACCGGGACGAAGGAAAAACTGTTTTTT.

CDR3 region: CASSYPGRGTEAFF. CDR3 coding DNA: TGTGCCAGCAGCTATCCCGGCAGGGGCACTGAAGCTTTCTTT. The V gene is TRBV7-9, the J gene TRBJ1-1; possibly TRBD1 for D (6 bases). V dropped 4 bases and J dropped 4 bases, with 13 bases sitting between them. This CDR3 has 14 amino acids. Per the germline V gene, CDR1 is SEHNR and CDR2 is FQNEAQ (reference sequence).

The table lists this clone with a count of one. The chain joins TRBV7-9 to TRBJ2-7; 9 positions agree with TRBD2. The V and J ends lost 0 bases and 3 bases, in that order; junction bases with no gene match: 0. Germline values: CDR1 SEHNR, CDR2 FQNEAQ (reference sequence). The CDR3 sequence is 14 residues long. For the CDR3, the DNA is TGTGCCAGCAGCTTAGCTAGCGGGAGCTACGAGCAGTACTTC. It is translated as CASSLASGSYEQYF.

CDR3 DNA: TGTGCCAGCAGTTACCTCGGACAGGCTCAAGAGACCCAGTACTTC. This translates into CASSYLGQAQETQYF. J is TRBJ2-5 and V is TRBV6-6, with 7 bases matching TRBD1. The CDR3 totals 15 residues. V lost 2 bases and J lost 2; bases outside the gene matches: 5. CDR1 is MNHNY, CDR2 SVGAGI, per germline (reference sequence).